These 16 T cell receptor beta chains were sequenced from one sample in a study of Ad26.COV2.S vaccination and SARS-CoV-2 variants. TCRdb's copy holds only in-frame clones and misses some; the assay was immunoSEQ multiplex PCR. The repertoire holds 360,000 or so clones, with about 89% as singletons. Treatment indicated: some 19 received Ad26.COV2.S at low or high dose, single or two shots; 5 received placebo; per-sample allocation not given. All samples were drawn on day 63, counting from the first vaccine or placebo injection. The sequencing here drew on peripheral blood, taken in a trial of Ad26.COV2.S vaccine versus placebo. Receptors originate from a person aged 18-60 years who received the Ad26.COV2.S COVID-19 vaccine or a placebo.

This sequence joins TRBV6-5 and TRBJ1-5; D unclear. CDR1 and CDR2 from the germline V gene are MNHEY and SVGAGI. Trimming cost V 2 bases and J 10 bases, with 12 bases left between them. The CDR3 covers 13 residues. The CDR3 DNA follows: TGTGCCAGCAGTTACCAGGACCGTGCTCCCCAGCATTTT. Translated, it gives CASSYQDRAPQHF.

The rearrangement joins TRBV19 to TRBJ1-6; 10 bases line up with TRBD1. In germline, CDR1 is LNHDA, CDR2 SQIVND (reference sequence). CDR3 length: 15 amino acids. J was trimmed by 8 bases and V by 7 bases; bases with no gene match: 8. The CDR3 reads CASTLRGTGDSPLHF. The CDR3 DNA follows: TGTGCCAGTACTCTGCGCGGGACAGGGGATTCACCCCTCCACTTT.

This clone was counted a single time. In DNA, the CDR3 is TGTGCCAGCAGCTCCAGACAGGGGGCGCGGGAAAAACTGTTTTTT. Its protein is CASSSRQGAREKLFF. J is TRBJ1-4 and V is TRBV7-2; 10 bases match TRBD1. Germline V CDR1 and CDR2: SGHTA, FQGNSA. The junction had 7 bases not matched to a gene; V was cut back by 4 bases and J by 8 bases. There are 15 residues in the CDR3.

This sequence joins TRBV2 and TRBJ1-4; no firm D call. CDR3 size: 15 residues. CDR1 SNHLY and CDR2 FYNNEI come from the germline V gene. The germline V and J ends were trimmed by 5 bases and 8 bases, with 18 bases remaining between them. CDR3: CASSKDRARGEKLFF. DNA for the CDR3: TGTGCCAGCAGTAAAGACCGGGCCCGAGGGGAAAAACTGTTTTTT.

The V and J genes are TRBV27 and TRBJ2-4, with 9 bases aligning to TRBD1. The V and J ends lost 2 bases and 6 bases, in that order; junction bases with no gene match: 5. From germline, CDR1 is MNHEY and CDR2 SMNVEV (reference sequence). The CDR3 is 15 residues long. CDR3 nucleotides: TGTGCCAGCAGTTTAGGGACAGGGCAGAGAAACATTCAGTACTTC. Its translation is CASSLGTGQRNIQYF.

V is TRBV27 and J is TRBJ1-6; D not certain. Trimming pared 5 bases from V and 0 bases from J, leaving 8 bases between. Germline V lookup: CDR1 MNHEY, CDR2 SMNVEV (reference sequence). The CDR3 runs to 15 residues. The CDR3 protein is CASSPRSSYNSPLHF. DNA for the CDR3: TGTGCCAGCAGTCCGAGGAGCTCCTATAATTCACCCCTCCACTTT.

The chain uses TRBV30 and TRBJ2-3; TRBD1 matches 7 bases. Per germline, CDR1 GTSNPN and CDR2 SVGIG (reference sequence). CDR3 length: 13 amino acids. V lost 5 bases, J lost 0 bases, and 2 bases stayed unmatched. CDR3 protein: CAWDRDSTDTQYF. CDR3 nucleotide sequence: TGTGCCTGGGACAGGGATAGCACAGATACGCAGTATTTT.

This rearrangement joins TRBV7-3 to TRBJ2-3; D not certain. CDR1 and CDR2 from the germline V gene are SGHTA and FQGTGA. Trimming cost V 4 bases and J 2 bases, with 7 bases left between them. The CDR3 sequence is 13 residues long. Here the CDR3 DNA reads TGTGCCAGCAGCTCCCTCAACACAGATACGCAGTATTTT. Its protein product is CASSSLNTDTQYF.

Note on this clone: Other DNA variants within this sample encode the same CDR3. The genes are TRBV3-1 (or the pseudogene TRBV3-2) and TRBJ2-7; D not certain. Germline V CDR1 and CDR2: LGHDT, YNNKEL (reference sequence). The CDR3 sequence is 12 residues long. Trimming removed 0 bases at V and 3 bases at J, with 3 bases between. This CDR3 reads CASSQDSYEQYF. CDR3 DNA sequence: TGTGCCAGCAGCCAAGATAGCTACGAGCAGTACTTC.

V usage is TRBV5-1 and J usage is TRBJ2-7, with TRBD1 identical over 8 bases. The V and J ends lost 2 bases and 2 bases, in that order; junction bases with no gene match: 6. The CDR3 spans 15 residues. Germline assignment: CDR1 SGHRS and CDR2 YFSETQ. The chain's CDR3 is CASSFLPGQAYEQYF. In nucleotides, the CDR3 is TGCGCCAGCAGCTTTCTCCCGGGACAGGCCTACGAGCAGTACTTC. The full variable domain, rest sourced from reference TRBV5-1 and TRBJ2-7, is KAGVTQTPRYLIKTRGQQVTLSCSPISGHRSVSWYQQTPGQGLQFLFEYFSETQRNKGNFPGRFSGRQFSNSRSEMNVSTLELGDSALYLCASSFLPGQAYEQYFGPGTRLTVT.

CDR3 in DNA: TGTGCCAGCAATATGGACGTGGGTGAGCAGTTCTTC. It encodes CASNMDVGEQFF. The chain has TRBV6-5 and TRBJ2-1; D is unresolved. V lost 7 bases to trimming and J lost 9 bases, with 13 bases between them. Germline V gene lookup returns CDR1 MNHEY and CDR2 SVGAGI. CDR3 length: 12 amino acids.

This clone was recorded at least ten times. The chain combines TRBV7-9 with TRBJ1-1; D not certain. The CDR3 has 15 residues. Trimming pared 4 bases from V and 4 bases from J, leaving 16 bases between. The germline CDR1 and CDR2 sequences are SEHNR and FQNEAQ (reference sequence). Here the CDR3 reads CASSSPSAWGTEAFF. CDR3 DNA: TGTGCCAGCAGCTCACCCTCAGCTTGGGGCACTGAAGCTTTCTTT. Variable domain in full (rest from reference TRBV7-9 and TRBJ1-1): DTGVSQNPRHKITKRGQNVTFRCDPISEHNRLYWYRQTLGQGPEFLTYFQNEAQLEKSRLLSDRFSAERPKGSFSTLEIQRTEQGDSAMYLCASSSPSAWGTEAFFGQGTRLTVV.

The V call is TRBV15, the J call TRBJ2-7; D call uncertain. The CDR3 runs 15 residues. V was cut by 1 base and J by 1 base, with 11 bases left in between. Germline V gives CDR1 LNHNV, CDR2 YYDKDF (reference sequence). The CDR3 DNA follows: TGTGCCACCAGCAGAGTGGTGGCAGGTTCCTACGAGCAGTACTTC. Translation: CATSRVVAGSYEQYF.

The V call is TRBV27, the J call TRBJ2-1, with unresolved D. CDR1 is MNHEY, CDR2 SMNVEV, per germline (reference sequence). Trimming took 6 bases from V and 0 from J, leaving 12 bases between them. CDR3 size: 15 residues. The CDR3 reads CASRDLTSSYNEQFF. CDR3 coding DNA: TGTGCCAGCAGGGACCTCACAAGCTCCTACAATGAGCAGTTCTTC.

The J gene is TRBJ1-2, the V gene TRBV6-5; no definite D call. The CDR3 loop spans 15 amino acids. Between the trimmed V and J ends, which lost 0 bases and 4 bases, there was a span of 12 bases. Germline CDR1 reads MNHEY; CDR2 reads SVGAGI. The CDR3 here is CASSYSRSEGYGYTF. DNA for the CDR3: TGTGCCAGCAGTTACTCTCGGTCGGAGGGCTATGGCTACACCTTC.

The rearrangement joins TRBV21-1 to TRBJ2-3; the D segment call TRBD1 is taken from the table without a DNA check. TRBV21-1 is a documented pseudogene. The length of the CDR3 is 16 residues. This CDR3 reads CASSTPGTPFTDTQYF. CDR3 in DNA: TGTGCCAGCAGCACTCCCGGGACACCCTTCACAGATACGCAGTATTTT.